The next 32 T cell receptor beta chains were all read from a single sample in a study of blood T cell repertoires in COVID-19. Generated by immunoSEQ multiplex PCR, the TCRdb table keeps only in-frame clones and is missing some. The profile shows a few hundred thousand clones, around 83% of them singletons. Material for sequencing was peripheral blood. Receptor source: a woman between 18 and 29 years old with acute or convalescent COVID-19.

This chain links TRBV5-4 with TRBJ1-1; the match to TRBD1 covers 7 bases. The CDR3 sequence is 16 residues long. J lost 5 bases, V lost 1 base, and 11 bases had no gene match. The germline CDR1 and CDR2 sequences are SGHNT and YYREEE (reference sequence). CDR3 protein: CASSLLTGAAGTEAFF. DNA for the CDR3: TGTGCCAGCAGCTTGTTAACAGGGGCCGCGGGGACTGAAGCTTTCTTT.

V is TRBV4-2 and J is TRBJ2-3; no reliable D call. Germline CDR1 and CDR2: LGHNA and YNFKEQ. The CDR3 sequence is 17 residues long. V was trimmed by 0 bases and J by 1 base, leaving 14 bases between them. CDR3 sequence reads: CASSQDPVVLGTDTQYF. The CDR3, as DNA: TGTGCCAGCAGCCAAGATCCGGTGGTCTTGGGCACAGATACGCAGTATTTT.

The chain employs TRBV6-5 and TRBJ2-7, with D unclear. Germline CDR1 MNHEY, CDR2 SVGAGI. Trimming shortened V by 7 bases and J by 6 bases, and 10 bases separated the two germline ends. This CDR3 has 11 residues. The CDR3 DNA follows: TGTGCCAGCACGGTAGCCGGCGAGCAGTACTTC. Residues: CASTVAGEQYF.

The CDR3 DNA reads as TGCGCCAGCAGTAACGGACAGGGTTTCAACGAGCAGTACTTC. Its translation is CASSNGQGFNEQYF. The chain employs TRBV10-1 and TRBJ2-7; TRBD1 matches at 8 bases. V shed 5 bases, J shed 5 bases, and the junction held 8 bases outside the gene matches. The germline gives CDR1 WNHNN, CDR2 SYGVQD (reference sequence). The CDR3 sequence is 14 residues long.

This chain links TRBV15 with TRBJ2-1; 9 nucleotides align to TRBD2. Germline V gene sequence: CDR1 LNHNV, CDR2 YYDKDF (reference sequence). The V gene end was trimmed by 0 bases and the J gene end by 8 bases; junction bases not matched to a gene: 8. CDR3 length: 16 residues. The chain's CDR3 is CATSREGLAGEDEQFF. Here the CDR3 DNA reads TGTGCCACCAGCAGAGAGGGGTTAGCGGGAGAGGATGAGCAGTTCTTC.

DNA of the CDR3: TGCGCCAGCAGCTTGGCCGGGGGCGGGAGGGCCCGTAATGAGCAGTTCTTC. This encodes CASSLAGGGRARNEQFF. This chain connects TRBV5-1 to TRBJ2-1, with TRBD2 matching over 9 bases. This CDR3 comprises 17 residues. With V trimmed by 0 bases and J by 7 bases, 11 bases remained unmatched. Germline CDR1 reads SGHRS; CDR2 reads YFSETQ.

This clone was seen repeatedly, ten times or more. This chain joins TRBV19 and TRBJ2-4; 8 bases align to TRBD1. The V and J ends lost 5 bases and 1 base, in that order; junction bases with no gene match: 10. Germline values: CDR1 LNHDA, CDR2 SQIVND (reference sequence). The CDR3 length is 17 residues. Written as DNA, the CDR3 is TGTGCCAGTAGTTTGCCGACAGGGGTTGAGGCCAAAAACATTCAGTACTTC. Translated, it gives CASSLPTGVEAKNIQYF. Full variable domain (outside the CDR3, taken from reference TRBV19 and TRBJ2-4): DGGITQSPKYLFRKEGQNVTLSCEQNLNHDAMYWYRQDPGQGLRLIYYSQIVNDFQKGDIAEGYSVSREKKESFPLTVTSAQKNPTAFYLCASSLPTGVEAKNIQYFGAGTRLSVL.

Notes on this clone: This sample also contains other DNA sequences that code for the same CDR3. CDR3 sequence (DNA): TGTGCCAGCAGCTTAGGACTAGCGGGAGCTAGCACAGATACGCAGTATTTT. Translated: CASSLGLAGASTDTQYF. V usage is TRBV7-9 and J usage is TRBJ2-3; TRBD2 matches 12 bases. In germline, CDR1 is SEHNR, CDR2 FQNEAQ (reference sequence). The CDR3 spans 17 residues. The V segment lost 1 base and the J segment 0 bases; nucleotides outside the gene matches: 2.

V is TRBV14 and J is TRBJ2-5; TRBD2 is a possible D gene (6 bases). The CDR3 contains 16 residues. Deletions cut 0 bases from V and 0 bases from J, with 11 bases between. CDR1 and CDR2 from the germline V gene are SGHDN and FVKESK. The CDR3 sequence: CASSQEHREYQETQYF. The DNA of the CDR3 is TGTGCCAGCAGCCAAGAACACCGGGAGTACCAAGAGACCCAGTACTTC. The variable domain in full, completed from reference TRBV14 and TRBJ2-5, reads EAGVTQFPSHSVIEKGQTVTLRCDPISGHDNLYWYRRVMGKEIKFLLHFVKESKQDESGMPNNRFLAERTGGTYSTLKVQPAELEDSGVYFCASSQEHREYQETQYFGPGTRLLVL.

This chain connects TRBV7-8 to TRBJ2-7; the match to TRBD1 covers 7 bases. The J segment lost 3 bases and the V segment lost 2 bases, leaving 7 bases of the junction unmatched. The germline V gene encodes CDR1 SGHVS and CDR2 FQNEAQ. This CDR3 has 15 residues. As DNA, the CDR3 is TGTGCCAGCAGCTTATCCCCAGGGGGATTCTACGAGCAGTACTTC. Its translation: CASSLSPGGFYEQYF.

The V and J genes are TRBV6-5 and TRBJ1-2; D is unclear. CDR1 is MNHEY, CDR2 SVGAGI, per germline. The V end lost 4 bases, the J end lost 4 bases, and 13 bases lay between the germline ends. The CDR3 is 14 amino acids. The CDR3 sequence is CASSSGGWGYGYTF. CDR3 bases: TGTGCCAGCAGTTCCGGAGGCTGGGGCTATGGCTACACCTTC.

J is TRBJ2-7 and V is TRBV10-3; TRBD2 aligns across 12 bases. The CDR3 extends over 14 amino acids. V shed 10 bases and J 3 bases; nucleotides not matched to a gene: 7. Germline V gives CDR1 ENHRY, CDR2 SYGVKD. The CDR3 loop is CATESTSGSYEQYF. CDR3 bases: TGTGCCACCGAATCGACTAGCGGGAGCTACGAGCAGTACTTC.

As for this clone: The same CDR3 arises from other DNA sequences in this sample as well. The rearrangement links TRBV5-1 to TRBJ2-3; 11 nucleotides match TRBD2. The CDR3 is made up of 16 amino acids. The ends lost 2 bases at V and 3 bases at J; junction bases unmatched: 5. In germline, CDR1 is SGHRS, CDR2 YFSETQ. CDR3 nucleotide sequence: TGCGCCAGCAGCTTAGGTACTAGCGGGAGAACAGATACGCAGTATTTT. The encoded protein is CASSLGTSGRTDTQYF.

This chain links TRBV28 with TRBJ2-5, with TRBD1 matching over 8 bases. CDR1 is MDHEN and CDR2 is SYDVKM in the germline V gene. The V and J ends lost 5 bases and 5 bases, in that order; junction bases with no gene match: 10. This CDR3 is built from 15 residues. CDR3 loop: CASSQSRTGKETQYF. In nucleotides, the CDR3 is TGTGCCAGCAGTCAATCCCGGACAGGGAAGGAGACCCAGTACTTC. Looking up the rest from reference TRBV28 and TRBJ2-5 gives the full variable domain: DVKVTQSSRYLVKRTGEKVFLECVQDMDHENMFWYRQDPGLGLRLIYFSYDVKMKEKGDIPEGYSVSREKKERFSLILESASTNQTSMYLCASSQSRTGKETQYFGPGTRLLVL.

The V gene is TRBV18, the J gene TRBJ1-2, with 7 positions matching TRBD1. From germline, CDR1 is KGHSH and CDR2 LQKENI. The V and J ends lost 6 bases and 3 bases, in that order; junction bases with no gene match: 4. This CDR3 is 13 amino acids long. The CDR3 region is CASSGDRDYGYTF. CDR3 coding DNA: TGTGCCAGCTCGGGCGACAGGGACTATGGCTACACCTTC.

The table lists this clone with a count of one. CDR3: CASSLEKGQGVQPQHF. CDR3 bases: TGTGCCAGCAGCTTAGAAAAGGGACAGGGGGTTCAGCCCCAGCATTTT. The chain uses TRBV7-9 and TRBJ1-5, with 11 nucleotides matching TRBD1. Germline trimming cut 1 base from V and 6 bases from J; bases unmatched to any gene: 5. The CDR3 sequence is 16 residues long. From germline, CDR1 is SEHNR and CDR2 FQNEAQ (reference sequence).

The rearrangement uses TRBV11-2 and TRBJ1-5; D unclear. V dropped 1 base and J dropped 7 bases, with 8 bases sitting between them. CDR3 length: 13 residues. The V gene's germline CDR1 is SGHAT and CDR2 FQNNGV. The CDR3 here is CASSLGARQPQHF. Written as DNA, the CDR3 is TGTGCCAGCAGCTTAGGAGCCCGACAGCCCCAGCATTTT.

V gene TRBV19 combines with J gene TRBJ1-2; 12 positions agree with TRBD1. The junction had 13 bases not matched to a gene; V was cut back by 6 bases and J by 8 bases. CDR1 is LNHDA and CDR2 is SQIVND in the germline V gene (reference sequence). The CDR3 totals 16 residues. The DNA for the CDR3 is TGTGCCAGTAGCCCGGGACAGGGGGCGATCTCTCGAGGCTACACCTTC. It is translated as CASSPGQGAISRGYTF.

This clone was seen a handful of times. This rearrangement joins TRBV6-5 to TRBJ2-3, with a tentative D call TRBD1 (5 bases). The CDR3 extends over 14 amino acids. Germline V gene sequence: CDR1 MNHEY, CDR2 SVGAGI. Trimming removed 6 bases at V and 0 bases at J, with 10 bases between. CDR3: CASSPTASTDTQYF. CDR3 DNA sequence: TGTGCCAGCAGCCCGACAGCAAGCACAGATACGCAGTATTTT.

This chain links TRBV11-1 with TRBJ1-2; TRBD1 agrees at 7 bases. Looked up from germline, CDR1 is SGHAT and CDR2 is FQDESV (reference sequence). This CDR3 has 14 amino acids. V lost 5 bases, J lost 6 bases, and 9 bases stayed unmatched. This CDR3 reads CASSPDRQSHGYTF. Written as DNA, the CDR3 is TGTGCCAGCAGCCCGGACAGGCAAAGTCATGGCTACACCTTC.

This clone showed up just once. The chain employs TRBV27 and TRBJ2-1, with D possibly TRBD1 on 6 matching bases. The CDR3 is 17 amino acids. Germline CDR1 and CDR2: MNHEY and SMNVEV (reference sequence). Trimming left V 7 bases short and J 3 bases short, with 22 bases between. In DNA, the CDR3 is TGTGCCAGCACCTTTTCCATCACAGGGAACAACTACAATGAGCAGTTCTTC. Translation: CASTFSITGNNYNEQFF.

This rearrangement joins TRBV13 to TRBJ1-1; 11 nucleotides match TRBD1. The CDR3 sequence is 17 residues long. The trim removed 5 bases at V and 4 bases at J, leaving 12 bases unmatched. CDR1 PRHDT and CDR2 FYEKMQ come from the germline V gene (reference sequence). The CDR3 region has the DNA TGTGCCAGCAGCGGCTCCGGGACAGGGGGGAAGAGCACTGAAGCTTTCTTT. Residues: CASSGSGTGGKSTEAFF.

This chain connects TRBV19 to TRBJ2-7; TRBD1 matches 8 bases. The V and J ends lost 6 bases and 3 bases, in that order; junction bases with no gene match: 4. CDR1 and CDR2 (germline): LNHDA, SQIVND (reference sequence). This CDR3 contains 13 residues. The CDR3 DNA is TGTGCCAGTAGGCAGACAGGGGTCTACGAGCAGTACTTC. Translated, it gives CASRQTGVYEQYF.

The chain employs TRBV30 and TRBJ1-1, with D hard to call. This CDR3 is built from 14 residues. Trimming stripped 1 base from V and 5 bases from J, with 14 bases between. Germline lookup yields CDR1 GTSNPN and CDR2 SVGIG (reference sequence). In DNA, the CDR3 is TGTGCCTGGAGTGACTGGTTCGGGAGGACTGAAGCTTTCTTT. It is translated as CAWSDWFGRTEAFF. Full variable domain (missing parts from reference TRBV30 and TRBJ1-1): SQTIHQWPATLVQPVGSPLSLECTVEGTSNPNLYWYRQAAGRGLQLLFYSVGIGQISSEVPQNLSASRPQDRQFILSSKKLLLSDSGFYLCAWSDWFGRTEAFFGQGTRLTVV.

The rearrangement joins TRBV24-1 to TRBJ2-3, with TRBD1 matching 7 bases. Germline loops: CDR1 KGHDR, CDR2 SFDVKD. V dropped 4 bases and J dropped 3; count of bases not matched to a gene: 6. The CDR3 extends over 15 amino acids. DNA of the CDR3: TGTGCCACCAGTGACCCTGGGACAGTAACAGATACGCAGTATTTT. This gives the protein CATSDPGTVTDTQYF.

This chain connects TRBV5-1 to TRBJ2-7; D is perhaps TRBD2 (7 bases). Germline V gene data show CDR1 as SGHRS and CDR2 as YFSETQ. The CDR3 loop spans 14 amino acids. V was shortened by 4 bases and J by 3 bases, with 14 bases between the two germline ends. The CDR3 bases are TGCGCCAGCAGCGCCCCGGGGGGCCACTACGAGCAGTACTTC. This sequence encodes CASSAPGGHYEQYF. Full variable domain (remainder filled in from reference TRBV5-1 and TRBJ2-7): KAGVTQTPRYLIKTRGQQVTLSCSPISGHRSVSWYQQTPGQGLQFLFEYFSETQRNKGNFPGRFSGRQFSNSRSEMNVSTLELGDSALYLCASSAPGGHYEQYFGPGTRLTVT.

The chain recombines TRBV30 with TRBJ1-4; perhaps TRBD1 as D (6 bases). CDR1 GTSNPN and CDR2 SVGIG come from the germline V gene (reference sequence). V shed 5 bases and J shed 4 bases, with 17 bases lying between them. The CDR3 covers 15 residues. The CDR3 loop reads CAWPALDSGNEKLFF. The DNA for the CDR3 is TGTGCCTGGCCGGCCCTGGACAGTGGTAATGAAAAACTGTTTTTT.

V and J are TRBV30 and TRBJ1-4, with a weak D call TRBD1 (6 bases). CDR1 and CDR2 from the germline V gene are GTSNPN and SVGIG (reference sequence). The CDR3 runs 13 residues. The ends were cut back, 3 bases at V and 7 bases at J, with 12 bases in the middle. Here the CDR3 reads CAWSGQGLEKLFF. CDR3 sequence (DNA): TGTGCCTGGAGCGGCCAGGGGCTTGAAAAACTGTTTTTT.

V is TRBV4-2 and J is TRBJ2-4; TRBD2 aligns across 12 bases. The germline V gene encodes CDR1 LGHNA and CDR2 YNFKEQ. Trimming cost V 4 bases and J 2 bases; bases outside gene matches: 9. CDR3 length: 18 residues. The chain's CDR3 is CASSPTASGGGSKNIQYF. The DNA for the CDR3 is TGTGCCAGCAGCCCCACCGCTAGCGGGGGGGGGTCCAAAAACATTCAGTACTTC.

The chain combines TRBV28 with TRBJ1-4; maybe TRBD1 (5 bases). CDR3 length equals 16 residues. Germline lookup yields CDR1 MDHEN and CDR2 SYDVKM. The V and J ends lost 2 bases and 8 bases respectively, with 18 bases between them. The CDR3 nucleotides are TGTGCCAGCAGTTTACGCCCAGGGCATACAGGCGAAAAACTGTTTTTT. Amino acids: CASSLRPGHTGEKLFF.

This clone was seen just once. This sequence joins TRBV7-9 and TRBJ2-2; D is possibly TRBD1 (5 bases). CDR1 is SEHNR, CDR2 FQNEAQ, per germline (reference sequence). The CDR3 is 15 amino acids. Trimming stripped 6 bases from V and 0 bases from J, with 11 bases between. The CDR3 DNA is TGTGCCAGCAGTCGCGGACAAGCGAACACCGGGGAGCTGTTTTTT. It translates to CASSRGQANTGELFF.

The chain combines TRBV23-1 with TRBJ2-5; possible D gene TRBD1, 5 bases. TRBV23-1 is an open reading frame whose function is uncertain. This CDR3 has 15 amino acids. V lost 6 bases to trimming and J lost 1 base, with 15 bases between them. The CDR3, as DNA: TGCGCCAGCAGCCTCCGACAGAAACTCCAAGAGACCCAGTACTTC. Its translation: CASSLRQKLQETQYF.